Sequencing of this T cell receptor (beta chain) was carried out in a study of low-dose radiotherapy and immunotherapy resistance in tumors. On the study more broadly: In Cohort 2, 1 Gy per fraction was delivered every two weeks, for a total of 13 Gy over 26 weeks.

Documented time point: after trial treatment. Treatment indicated: LDRT plus nivolumab, ipilimumab, low-dose cyclophosphamide and aspirin (RACIN trial). The donors' regimen was nivolumab, ipilimumab, aspirin, low-dose cyclophosphamide and low-dose radiotherapy. Advanced solid tumors lacking tumor-infiltrating lymphocytes were present in eligible patients. Per germline, CDR1 SGHTA and CDR2 FQGNSA. After removal of 5 bases from V and 2 bases from J, the junction contained 10 bases not matched to a gene. This CDR3 has 16 residues. TRAV- and TRBV-specific primers, spanning alpha and beta chains, primed first-strand cDNA. Amplification of TCRs used a constant-region primer and V-primer adapter for 15 to 25 PCR cycles. Following isolation, mRNA was amplified via in vitro transcription. TCRdb called the reads again in MiXCR, with one record for every CDR3 protein. Here the sample spans just over 90,000 distinct CDR3 sequences, under 25% being singletons.

To note about this clonotype: A read error is possible here, since a much larger clone lies one base away.

This clonotype was sampled from a female donor with ovarian cancer. This specimen was PBMCs, taken after low-dose radiotherapy plus immunotherapy. The J gene is TRBJ2-3, the V gene TRBV7-2; 7 bases agree with TRBD2. Here the CDR3 reads CASSTQAGRLTDTQYF. The CDR3 DNA follows: TGTGCCAGCAGCACCCAAGCGGGGAGGCTCACAGATACGCAGTATTTT.